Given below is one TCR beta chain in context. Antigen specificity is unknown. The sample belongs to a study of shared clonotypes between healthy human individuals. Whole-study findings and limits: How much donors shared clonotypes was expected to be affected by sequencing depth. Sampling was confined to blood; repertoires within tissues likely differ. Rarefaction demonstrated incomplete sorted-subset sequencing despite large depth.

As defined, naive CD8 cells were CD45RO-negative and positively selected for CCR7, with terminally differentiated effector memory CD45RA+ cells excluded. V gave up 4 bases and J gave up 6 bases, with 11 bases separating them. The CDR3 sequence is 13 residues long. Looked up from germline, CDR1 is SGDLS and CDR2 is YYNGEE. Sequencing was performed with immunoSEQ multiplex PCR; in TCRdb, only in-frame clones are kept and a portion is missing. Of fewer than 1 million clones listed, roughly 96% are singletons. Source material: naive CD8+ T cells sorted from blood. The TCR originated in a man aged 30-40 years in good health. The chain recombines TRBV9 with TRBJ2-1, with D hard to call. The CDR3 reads CASSPLPINEQFF. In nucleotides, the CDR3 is TGTGCCAGCAGCCCGCTCCCGATCAATGAGCAGTTCTTC.